This T cell receptor beta chain was retrieved from a study of T cells in Graves' hyperthyroidism and ophthalmopathy. Looking at the study overall: Peripheral blood was acquired at first diagnosis, ahead of any therapy whatsoever.

The CDR3 consists of 14 residues. CDR1 and CDR2 from the germline V gene are MNHNS and SASEGT. The V end was cut by 6 bases, the J end by 4 bases, with 13 bases between. Regarding the study as a whole: Most thyroid clonotypes that were expanded above 0.001 also turned up in blood.

About this clonotype: Its cognate antigen is unknown.

Amplified TCR beta CDR3 regions derived from RNA transcripts. When the TCR CDR3 underwent first-round RT-PCR, the HTBI primer set was used. A single record per CDR3 protein comes from TCRdb applying MiXCR to the multiplex PCR reads. The sample lists hundreds of thousands of distinct CDR3 sequences; roughly 20% were seen once. Specimen: blood. The receptor comes from a man younger than 40 with Graves' ophthalmopathy. The genes are TRBV6-1 and TRBJ1-3, with D maybe TRBD1 (5 bases). The CDR3 region is CASSQGRRGNTIYF. The CDR3 region has the DNA TGTGCCAGCAGCCAGGGACGGAGAGGAAACACCATATATTTT.